Presented here are 17 T cell receptor beta chains from one specimen sequenced in a study of blood T cell repertoires in COVID-19. The table came from immunoSEQ multiplex PCR; TCRdb's copy has only in-frame clones and leaves some out. Of about 120,000 clones in the sample, less than 90% are singletons; the top ten hold approximately 10%. Sample: peripheral blood. The receptors were gathered from an older man with acute or convalescent COVID-19.

The chain has TRBV28 and TRBJ2-3, with D perhaps matching TRBD1 (5 bases). The CDR3 runs to 13 residues. V lost 6 bases to trimming and J lost 1 base, with 8 bases between them. Germline CDR1 reads MDHEN; CDR2 reads SYDVKM. CDR3: CASREQGTDTQYF. CDR3 nucleotide sequence: TGTGCCAGCAGAGAACAGGGCACAGATACGCAGTATTTT.

V usage is TRBV5-1 and J usage is TRBJ1-1; D not certain. Germline V gene data show CDR1 as SGHRS and CDR2 as YFSETQ. This CDR3 has 15 amino acids. Trimming cost V 0 bases and J 7 bases, with 16 bases left between them. The CDR3 is CASSLAGSSTSEAFF. The CDR3 nucleotides read TGCGCCAGCAGCTTGGCTGGCAGTAGCACAAGTGAAGCTTTCTTT.

The count of this clone is one. V and J are TRBV5-4 and TRBJ1-3; possibly TRBD1 for D (6 bases). V dropped 1 base and J dropped 2 bases, with 10 bases sitting between them. The CDR3 has 15 residues. The germline CDR1 and CDR2 sequences are SGHNT and YYREEE (reference sequence). CDR3 sequence reads: CASSLQGTPGNTIYF. DNA of the CDR3: TGTGCCAGCAGCTTGCAGGGGACCCCTGGAAACACCATATATTTT.

The J gene is TRBJ1-1, the V gene TRBV11-1; D is unresolved. V was pared by 5 bases and J by 0 bases, with 10 bases between. The CDR3 extends over 14 amino acids. Germline-derived CDR1 and CDR2 are SGHAT and FQDESV (reference sequence). CDR3 in DNA: TGTGCCAGCAGCCCGACGGACTTGAACACTGAAGCTTTCTTT. Translated, it gives CASSPTDLNTEAFF.

The chain joins TRBV9 to TRBJ2-1, with D maybe TRBD2 (5 bases). The CDR3 sequence is 17 residues long. The germline CDR1 and CDR2 sequences are SGDLS and YYNGEE. V was clipped by 3 bases and J by 0 bases, with 16 bases between them. CDR3 region: CASSATGLASSYNEQFF. The CDR3 DNA sequence: TGTGCCAGCAGCGCTACCGGACTTGCGAGCTCCTACAATGAGCAGTTCTTC.

J is TRBJ2-3 and V is TRBV7-2; tentatively, D is TRBD1 (6 bases). V shed 5 bases and J shed 8 bases, with 14 bases lying between them. The CDR3 has 13 amino acids. Germline V gene sequence: CDR1 SGHTA, CDR2 FQGNSA. The CDR3 reads CASSATGPTTQYF. The CDR3 DNA reads as TGTGCCAGCAGCGCGACAGGTCCCACTACGCAGTATTTT.

This rearrangement joins TRBV25-1 to TRBJ1-5, with 8 bases that match TRBD1. In germline, CDR1 is MGHDK, CDR2 SYGVNS. Germline trimming cut 6 bases from V and 3 bases from J; bases unmatched to any gene: 10. The CDR3 is 16 residues long. CDR3 coding DNA: TGTGCCAGCAGGTCCGGGCAGGGGGCGTCCAATCAGCCCCAGCATTTT. It translates to CASRSGQGASNQPQHF.

The chain is built from TRBV5-8 and TRBJ1-3; perhaps TRBD1 as D (6 bases). CDR3 length equals 15 residues. V shed 4 bases and J shed 0 bases, with 11 bases lying between them. Germline lookup yields CDR1 SGHTS and CDR2 YDEGEE. CDR3 sequence reads: CASSLGGASGNTIYF. DNA for the CDR3: TGTGCCAGCAGCCTCGGGGGGGCCTCTGGAAACACCATATATTTT.

The CDR3 DNA reads TGTGCCAGCAGCCGTCGGGACAGGCGAGCCCTCAATTCACCCCTCCACTTT. It translates to CASSRRDRRALNSPLHF. The chain has TRBV7-3 and TRBJ1-6; 8 nucleotides agree with TRBD1. The V and J ends lost 5 bases and 7 bases, in that order; junction bases with no gene match: 13. The CDR3 has 17 residues. The germline V gene encodes CDR1 SGHTA and CDR2 FQGTGA. Variable domain in full (rest from reference TRBV7-3 and TRBJ1-6): GAGVSQTPSNKVTEKGKYVELRCDPISGHTALYWYRQSLGQGPEFLIYFQGTGAADDSGLPNDRFFAVRPEGSVSTLKIQRTERGDSAVYLCASSRRDRRALNSPLHFGNGTRLTVT.

This sequence joins TRBV7-2 and TRBJ2-1; 11 bases map to TRBD2. Germline V CDR1 and CDR2: SGHTA, FQGNSA. This CDR3 comprises 17 residues. V lost 1 base and J lost 8; bases outside the gene matches: 10. In DNA, the CDR3 is TGTGCCAGCAGCTTAGTGTGGCGGACTAGCGGGTACCATGAGCAGTTCTTC. It translates to CASSLVWRTSGYHEQFF. The variable domain in full, with the rest retrieved from reference TRBV7-2 and TRBJ2-1, is GAGVSQSPSNKVTEKGKDVELRCDPISGHTALYWYRQSLGQGLEFLIYFQGNSAPDKSGLPSDRFSAERTGGSVSTLTIQRTQQEDSAVYLCASSLVWRTSGYHEQFFGPGTRLTVL.

The chain recombines TRBV2 with TRBJ2-6; TRBD1 is a possible D gene (5 bases). Per the germline V gene, CDR1 is SNHLY and CDR2 is FYNNEI. This CDR3 has 16 amino acids. V gave up 7 bases and J gave up 0 bases, with 13 bases separating them. The chain's CDR3 is CASTGQIFSGANVLTF. CDR3 nucleotide sequence: TGTGCCAGCACCGGACAAATCTTCTCTGGGGCCAACGTCCTGACTTTC.

V gene TRBV9 combines with J gene TRBJ1-4; TRBD1 aligns across 7 bases. CDR3 size: 17 residues. With 2 bases clipped from V and 7 bases from J, the junction kept 14 bases outside the gene matches. The V gene's germline CDR1 is SGDLS and CDR2 YYNGEE. The DNA of the CDR3 is TGTGCCAGCAGCGTTGGGGTAACAGGACAGGAGTCTGAAAAACTGTTTTTT. Translation gives CASSVGVTGQESEKLFF.

The gene calls are TRBV5-6 and TRBJ1-5; no clear D gene. This CDR3 comprises 15 residues. V was clipped by 7 bases and J by 0 bases, with 14 bases between them. Germline V lookup: CDR1 SGHDT, CDR2 YYEEEE. In DNA form, the CDR3 reads TGTGCCAGCGGTCACTCCGGCGGTAGCAATCAGCCCCAGCATTTT. It is translated as CASGHSGGSNQPQHF.

V gene TRBV18 combines with J gene TRBJ2-1; maybe TRBD1 (6 bases). The V and J ends lost 3 bases and 0 bases respectively, with 9 bases between them. The CDR3 loop spans 15 amino acids. Looked up from germline, CDR1 is KGHSH and CDR2 is LQKENI. The CDR3 loop is CASSPLQGSYNEQFF. The DNA for the CDR3 is TGTGCCAGCTCACCTTTACAGGGCTCCTACAATGAGCAGTTCTTC.

This clone was observed a single time. The rearrangement joins TRBV30 to TRBJ1-2; 10 positions match TRBD1. The CDR3 has 15 residues. V was clipped by 6 bases and J by 1 base; unmatched bases: 8. Germline assignment: CDR1 GTSNPN and CDR2 SVGIG (reference sequence). The CDR3 is CACPPGTGDNYGYTF. The CDR3 region has the DNA TGTGCCTGCCCCCCCGGGACAGGGGATAACTATGGCTACACCTTC.

This rearrangement joins TRBV10-2 to TRBJ1-2, with TRBD1 as a possible D gene (6 bases). CDR1 and CDR2 (germline): WSHSY, SAAADI. With 8 bases removed from V and 1 base from J, the gap between germline ends came to 20 bases. There are 16 residues in the CDR3. The CDR3 region has the DNA TGCGCCAGCGCACAGGGCCCGTCGGGCCTTAACTATGGCTACACCTTC. It is translated as CASAQGPSGLNYGYTF.

This clone was seen a single time. The rearrangement links TRBV5-6 to TRBJ1-5; D remains ambiguous. The germline gives CDR1 SGHDT, CDR2 YYEEEE. Trimming removed 0 bases at V and 0 bases at J, with 10 bases between. The CDR3 sequence is 16 residues long. The CDR3 spells CASSLAGGYSNQPQHF. DNA of the CDR3: TGTGCCAGCAGCTTGGCCGGAGGGTATAGCAATCAGCCCCAGCATTTT.